A single sample is the source of the 26 T cell receptor beta chains below, sequenced in a study of vaccination effects on CD4 cells after COVID-19. Measured with immunoSEQ multiplex PCR; TCRdb has only the in-frame clones, and not every one. The table has about 24,000 clones, more than 70% seen once. Their antigen targets remain unknown. Before any sequencing was done, the ViraFEST assay used viral peptide pools to expand antigen-specific CD4+ T cells. Following culture for approximately 11 days, CD4+ T cells were isolated. Each vaccine recipient was nucleocapsid antibody negative and had no prior SARS-CoV-2 infection. Source: CD4+ T cells from PBMCs cultured with HCoV-NL63 spike peptides, taken before COVID-19 vaccination. The origin of the receptors is a human donor who received a COVID-19 vaccine.

The V call is TRBV27, the J call TRBJ1-3, with a weak D call TRBD1 (6 bases). V was trimmed by 6 bases and J by 0 bases, leaving 9 bases between them. The germline V gene encodes CDR1 MNHEY and CDR2 SMNVEV (reference sequence). The CDR3 consists of 14 residues. This chain's CDR3 is CASSRTDSGNTIYF. DNA of the CDR3: TGTGCCAGCAGCCGGACAGACTCTGGAAACACCATATATTTT.

The CDR3 coding sequence is TGTGCCATCACTTCCACCAGCACAGATACGCAGTATTTT. It is translated as CAITSTSTDTQYF. The rearrangement links TRBV10-3 to TRBJ2-3; D unclear. Per the germline V gene, CDR1 is ENHRY and CDR2 is SYGVKD. This CDR3 spans 13 amino acids. V lost 7 bases to trimming and J lost 0 bases, with 8 bases between them.

The chain couples TRBV5-4 to TRBJ2-1; 7 bases are shared with TRBD2. This CDR3 spans 15 amino acids. V shed 0 bases and J 3 bases; nucleotides not matched to a gene: 3. CDR1 is SGHNT, CDR2 YYREEE, per germline (reference sequence). The CDR3 nucleotides read TGTGCCAGCAGCTTGGTGGCGGGAGTCTACAATGAGCAGTTCTTC. Translation: CASSLVAGVYNEQFF.

This clone is a singleton in its sample. The chain couples TRBV29-1 to TRBJ1-1; maybe TRBD1 (5 bases). V was trimmed by 2 bases and J by 0 bases, leaving 7 bases between them. The CDR3 runs to 13 residues. Germline-derived CDR1 and CDR2 are SQVTM and ANQGSEA. The CDR3 region is CSVERGVNTEAFF. The CDR3 DNA sequence: TGCAGCGTTGAACGAGGGGTGAACACTGAAGCTTTCTTT.

This chain uses TRBV21-1 with TRBJ1-1. TRBV21-1 is a pseudogene. The CDR3 covers 14 residues. The CDR3 bases are TGTGCCAGCAGCACCGGAGGTGGATGGATAAAAGCTTTCTTT. Encoded protein: CASSTGGGWIKAFF.

This chain uses TRBV30 with TRBJ1-5, with D unresolved. Germline V gene sequence: CDR1 GTSNPN, CDR2 SVGIG (reference sequence). V dropped 2 bases and J dropped 7 bases, with 12 bases sitting between them. The CDR3 is 13 residues long. CDR3: CAWSRAERQPQHF. The CDR3 coding sequence is TGTGCCTGGAGTAGGGCGGAAAGGCAGCCCCAGCATTTT.

CDR3 loop: CASSQVGGTNEKLFF. CDR3 sequence (DNA): TGCGCCAGCAGCCAAGTAGGGGGGACTAATGAAAAACTGTTTTTT. The chain carries TRBV4-1 and TRBJ1-4, with a tentative D call TRBD1 (6 bases). Germline V gene sequence: CDR1 MGHRA, CDR2 YSYEKL. Trimming cost V 1 base and J 2 bases, with 8 bases left between them. The CDR3 totals 15 residues.

V is TRBV10-3 and J is TRBJ1-1, with D perhaps matching TRBD1 (5 bases). The germline V gene has CDR1 ENHRY and CDR2 SYGVKD. The CDR3 runs to 14 residues. V lost 6 bases and J 0 bases, leaving 11 bases between the germline ends. CDR3 in amino acids: CAIRKTDMNTEAFF. CDR3 in DNA: TGTGCCATCAGGAAGACAGACATGAACACTGAAGCTTTCTTT.

The chain carries TRBV27 and TRBJ2-7; 8 nucleotides align to TRBD1. CDR3 length: 12 residues. Germline V gives CDR1 MNHEY, CDR2 SMNVEV (reference sequence). The V segment lost 6 bases and the J segment 6 bases; nucleotides outside the gene matches: 4. The CDR3 loop reads CASRDRVGEQYF. The CDR3, as DNA: TGTGCCAGCAGGGACAGGGTGGGCGAGCAGTACTTC.

This chain uses TRBV7-9 with TRBJ2-5, with no clear D. V was trimmed by 1 base and J by 2 bases, leaving 8 bases between them. CDR3 size: 14 residues. The germline gives CDR1 SEHNR, CDR2 FQNEAQ (reference sequence). The CDR3 loop is CASSLDIKQETQYF. DNA for the CDR3: TGTGCCAGCAGCTTAGACATAAAACAAGAGACCCAGTACTTC. The full variable domain, rest sourced from reference TRBV7-9 and TRBJ2-5, is DTGVSQNPRHKITKRGQNVTFRCDPISEHNRLYWYRQTLGQGPEFLTYFQNEAQLEKSRLLSDRFSAERPKGSFSTLEIQRTEQGDSAMYLCASSLDIKQETQYFGPGTRLLVL.

Here the CDR3 reads CASSRHERMDTEAFF. CDR3 sequence (DNA): TGTGCCAGCTCACGCCACGAGCGGATGGACACTGAAGCTTTCTTT. V gene TRBV18 combines with J gene TRBJ1-1; D gene unclear. From germline, CDR1 is KGHSH and CDR2 LQKENI. V was shortened by 4 bases and J by 3 bases, with 15 bases between the two germline ends. The CDR3 is 15 residues long.

This sequence joins TRBV7-2 and TRBJ1-1, with TRBD1 as a possible D gene (6 bases). The length of the CDR3 is 15 residues. The germline CDR1 and CDR2 sequences are SGHTA and FQGNSA. The V and J ends lost 3 bases and 1 base respectively, with 12 bases between them. CDR3 DNA: TGTGCCAGCAGCTTTTCCGGGACAACGAACACTGAAGCTTTCTTT. This translates into CASSFSGTTNTEAFF.

The chain carries TRBV3-1 (or the pseudogene TRBV3-2) and TRBJ1-3; the D gene is possibly TRBD1 (5 bases). V lost 4 bases and J lost 2, with 15 bases in between. The CDR3 is 16 residues long. The germline V gene has CDR1 LGHDT and CDR2 YNNKEL (reference sequence). The DNA for the CDR3 is TGTGCCAGCAGCCTCCTCGGGGGTAGCGCTGGAAACACCATATATTTT. Translating gives CASSLLGGSAGNTIYF.

V is TRBV10-3 and J is TRBJ2-5; maybe TRBD2 (6 bases). There are 16 residues in the CDR3. The germline V gene encodes CDR1 ENHRY and CDR2 SYGVKD. V dropped 6 bases and J dropped 4 bases, with 21 bases sitting between them. The CDR3 spells CAIRASGGQLGETQYF. CDR3 in DNA: TGTGCCATCAGGGCCTCCGGGGGTCAATTGGGAGAGACCCAGTACTTC.

The chain uses TRBV29-1 and TRBJ1-1; D call uncertain. V lost 3 bases and J 1 base, leaving 9 bases between the germline ends. Germline CDR1 and CDR2: SQVTM and ANQGSEA. The CDR3 runs 13 residues. This chain's CDR3 is CSVDGQTNTEAFF. The DNA for the CDR3 is TGCAGCGTTGACGGTCAGACGAACACTGAAGCTTTCTTT.

The V gene is TRBV11-3, the J gene TRBJ2-7; D not certain. Trimming took 4 bases from V and 6 from J, leaving 7 bases between them. Germline V gives CDR1 SGHNT, CDR2 YENEEA. This CDR3 comprises 11 residues. As DNA, the CDR3 is TGTGCCAGCAGCTCTGCAGGCGAGCAGTACTTC. It codes for CASSSAGEQYF.

This chain connects TRBV11-2 to TRBJ2-3; no clear D gene. V lost 4 bases to trimming and J lost 1 base, with 6 bases between them. The CDR3 is 13 amino acids. CDR1 is SGHAT, CDR2 FQNNGV, per germline. CDR3 sequence: CASSWRGTDTQYF. CDR3 sequence (DNA): TGTGCCAGCAGCTGGAGAGGCACAGATACGCAGTATTTT.

The chain has TRBV5-1 and TRBJ2-5; 10 nucleotides agree with TRBD2. V trimming: 4 bases; J trimming: 3 bases; junction bases outside the gene matches: 6. The V gene's germline CDR1 is SGHRS and CDR2 YFSETQ. CDR3 length equals 15 residues. This chain's CDR3 is CASSVLAGTKETQYF. CDR3 bases: TGCGCCAGCAGCGTACTAGCGGGGACAAAAGAGACCCAGTACTTC. Using reference TRBV5-1 and TRBJ2-5 for the parts outside the CDR3, the full variable domain is KAGVTQTPRYLIKTRGQQVTLSCSPISGHRSVSWYQQTPGQGLQFLFEYFSETQRNKGNFPGRFSGRQFSNSRSEMNVSTLELGDSALYLCASSVLAGTKETQYFGPGTRLLVL.

The J gene is TRBJ2-1, the V gene TRBV5-1; D is undetermined. The CDR3 extends over 12 amino acids. Germline-derived CDR1 and CDR2 are SGHRS and YFSETQ. V was clipped by 2 bases and J by 8 bases, with 8 bases between them. The CDR3 loop reads CASSFEVYEQFF. CDR3 nucleotides: TGCGCCAGCAGCTTCGAGGTATATGAGCAGTTCTTC.

The V gene is TRBV2, the J gene TRBJ1-5; a weak D match, TRBD1 (6 bases). The CDR3 has 14 amino acids. Germline assignment: CDR1 SNHLY and CDR2 FYNNEI. V dropped 3 bases and J dropped 7 bases, with 13 bases sitting between them. The CDR3, as DNA: TGTGCCAGCAGTGACTCACAGGGACGGCAGCCCCAGCATTTT. Protein sequence: CASSDSQGRQPQHF.

This chain joins TRBV7-8 and TRBJ1-3; no clear D gene. The V end lost 0 bases, the J end lost 2 bases, and 5 bases lay between the germline ends. Germline V gene lookup returns CDR1 SGHVS and CDR2 FQNEAQ. This CDR3 spans 14 amino acids. CDR3 nucleotide sequence: TGTGCCAGCAGCTTAGCAGGGACTGGAAACACCATATATTTT. Translation: CASSLAGTGNTIYF.

The rearrangement joins TRBV5-1 to TRBJ1-4; no firm D call. CDR1 and CDR2 (germline): SGHRS, YFSETQ. The CDR3 is 13 residues long. V was shortened by 5 bases and J by 3 bases, with 8 bases between the two germline ends. The CDR3 sequence: CASSKVANEKLFF. CDR3 nucleotides: TGCGCCAGCAGTAAAGTGGCTAATGAAAAACTGTTTTTT. Combining the CDR3 with reference TRBV5-1 and TRBJ1-4 gives the whole variable domain KAGVTQTPRYLIKTRGQQVTLSCSPISGHRSVSWYQQTPGQGLQFLFEYFSETQRNKGNFPGRFSGRQFSNSRSEMNVSTLELGDSALYLCASSKVANEKLFFGSGTQLSVL.

This chain uses TRBV6-1 with TRBJ2-3; the match to TRBD1 covers 8 bases. This CDR3 is built from 18 residues. J gave up 0 bases and V 2 bases, and 10 bases lay outside the gene matches. Germline V gives CDR1 MNHNS, CDR2 SASEGT. The CDR3, as DNA: TGTGCCAGCAGTGAATCTGGGTATGGACAGGGAAGCACAGATACGCAGTATTTT. Its translation is CASSESGYGQGSTDTQYF.

The chain has TRBV29-1 and TRBJ1-2; TRBD1 is a possible D gene (6 bases). V lost 5 bases and J lost 9, with 19 bases in between. Germline loops: CDR1 SQVTM, CDR2 ANQGSEA. The CDR3 length is 13 residues. CDR3: CSVPLLDRRSYTF. The CDR3 DNA follows: TGCAGCGTTCCCTTACTTGACAGGAGGAGCTACACCTTC.

The V gene is TRBV6-1, the J gene TRBJ1-3; 7 nucleotides line up with TRBD1. This CDR3 has 16 amino acids. Germline loops: CDR1 MNHNS, CDR2 SASEGT. V lost 2 bases and J lost 4; bases outside the gene matches: 8. The CDR3 sequence is CASSEFSGGYGNTIYF. CDR3 nucleotides: TGTGCCAGCAGTGAATTCTCAGGGGGGTACGGAAACACCATATATTTT.

V is TRBV3-1 (or the pseudogene TRBV3-2) and J is TRBJ1-2; D unresolved. Per germline, CDR1 LGHDT and CDR2 YNNKEL (reference sequence). The length of the CDR3 is 13 residues. Trimming took 0 bases from V and 4 from J, leaving 6 bases between them. The CDR3 spells CASSQDGSYGYTF. The CDR3 nucleotides are TGTGCCAGCAGCCAAGACGGGAGCTATGGCTACACCTTC.